The 18 T cell receptor beta chains presented below share a single source sample, sequenced in a study. Using its own MiXCR run on the 5' RACE reads, TCRdb lists one record per CDR3 protein. The data hold about 32,000 distinct CDR3 sequences, with around a quarter observed a single time. Sequencing was performed on memory CD4+ T cells sorted from blood. The subset is: memory CD4+ T cells, CD4+CD45RO+CD25-. These receptors came from a female donor with breast cancer.

The chain combines TRBV7-2 with TRBJ2-7; D unresolved. Germline values: CDR1 SGHTA, CDR2 FQGNSA. The CDR3 sequence is 15 residues long. Trimming removed 5 bases from V and 2 bases from J, with 16 bases in between. The CDR3 is CASSAEDQQAYEQYF. The DNA of the CDR3 is TGTGCCAGCAGCGCAGAAGACCAGCAGGCCTACGAGCAGTACTTC.

Details on this clonotype: The junction does not match germline at one end; this may be a read error. The chain recombines TRBV4-2 with TRBJ1-1; D is uncertain. The CDR3 totals 13 residues. Germline-derived CDR1 and CDR2 are LGHNA and YNFKEQ. The CDR3 coding sequence is TGCGCCAGCAGGCAAGTTGTAAACACTGAAGCTTTCTTT. This sequence encodes CASRQVVNTEAFF.

V usage is TRBV3-1 and J usage is TRBJ2-1, with 7 bases aligning to TRBD2. V lost 3 bases and J lost 0; bases outside the gene matches: 8. The CDR3 runs to 17 residues. Germline V gene sequence: CDR1 LGHDT, CDR2 YNNKEL (reference sequence). CDR3 sequence reads: CASSQLAVLSSYNEQFF. CDR3 coding DNA: TGTGCCAGCAGCCAGCTAGCGGTCTTGAGCTCCTACAATGAGCAGTTCTTC.

The V call is TRBV13, the J call TRBJ1-2; TRBD1 aligns across 7 bases. The CDR3 is 14 residues long. The trim removed 1 base at V and 4 bases at J, leaving 3 bases unmatched. Per the germline V gene, CDR1 is PRHDT and CDR2 is FYEKMQ (reference sequence). DNA of the CDR3: TGTGCCAGCAGCTTAGCAGGGGGGAGCTATGGCTACACCTTC. Translation gives CASSLAGGSYGYTF.

The chain recombines TRBV4-3 with TRBJ2-7, with TRBD2 matching over 13 bases. V shed 4 bases and J 3 bases; nucleotides not matched to a gene: 3. Germline V lookup: CDR1 LGHNA, CDR2 YSLEER. The CDR3 spans 15 residues. Written as DNA, the CDR3 is TGCGCCAGCAGCCTCGGGACTAGCGGGGACTACGAGCAGTACTTC. Translating gives CASSLGTSGDYEQYF.

J is TRBJ2-1 and V is TRBV5-1, with 11 positions matching TRBD2. The CDR3 spans 16 residues. The germline CDR1 and CDR2 sequences are SGHRS and YFSETQ. V shed 4 bases and J 4 bases; nucleotides not matched to a gene: 7. CDR3 sequence: CASSPGLAELYNEQFF. The CDR3 nucleotides are TGCGCCAGCAGCCCGGGACTAGCGGAGCTATACAATGAGCAGTTCTTC. Looking up the rest from reference TRBV5-1 and TRBJ2-1 gives the full variable domain: KAGVTQTPRYLIKTRGQQVTLSCSPISGHRSVSWYQQTPGQGLQFLFEYFSETQRNKGNFPGRFSGRQFSNSRSEMNVSTLELGDSALYLCASSPGLAELYNEQFFGPGTRLTVL.

This clonotype was observed a few times. The chain has TRBV25-1 and TRBJ1-2, with unresolved D. Germline V CDR1 and CDR2: MGHDK, SYGVNS. Trimming took 2 bases from V and 7 from J, leaving 8 bases between them. The CDR3 is made up of 12 amino acids. The CDR3 sequence: CASSEGEIGYTF. CDR3 nucleotide sequence: TGTGCCAGCAGTGAAGGGGAAATTGGCTACACCTTC.

The chain employs TRBV24-1 and TRBJ1-2; the D is unclear. Trimming cost V 6 bases and J 5 bases, with 9 bases left between them. CDR1 is KGHDR and CDR2 is SFDVKD in the germline V gene. The CDR3 length is 12 residues. The CDR3 DNA follows: TGTGCCACCAGTAACCAAACTTATGGCTACACCTTC. This sequence encodes CATSNQTYGYTF.

This clonotype has a handful of counts. This chain joins TRBV4-1 and TRBJ2-1, with D possibly being TRBD2 (6 bases). The CDR3 spans 14 residues. Trimming took off 0 bases at V and 8 bases at J, with 11 bases between the two ends. Germline lookup yields CDR1 MGHRA and CDR2 YSYEKL. The CDR3 is CASSQEDGGDEQFF. CDR3 coding DNA: TGCGCCAGCAGCCAAGAGGACGGCGGGGATGAGCAGTTCTTC.

This clonotype showed up many times. V and J are TRBV6-6 and TRBJ2-2; D uncertain. CDR1 is MNHNY and CDR2 is SVGAGI in the germline V gene (reference sequence). The CDR3 loop spans 11 amino acids. Trimming pared 2 bases from V and 10 bases from J, leaving 5 bases between. For the CDR3, the DNA is TGTGCCAGCAGTTACCTCGAGGAGCTGTTTTTT. Translated: CASSYLEELFF.

This clonotype occurred many times. The chain joins TRBV20-1 to TRBJ2-1; D is unclear. Looked up from germline, CDR1 is DFQATT and CDR2 is SNEGSKA (reference sequence). This CDR3 is built from 11 residues. CDR3 in DNA: TGCAGCCCGGGCCTTTACAATGAGCAGTTCTTC. This sequence encodes CSPGLYNEQFF.

This chain connects TRBV6-5 to TRBJ2-2; D gene ambiguous. CDR1 MNHEY and CDR2 SVGAGI come from the germline V gene. This CDR3 is built from 16 residues. The ends were cut back, 2 bases at V and 0 bases at J, with 10 bases in the middle. The CDR3 loop is CASSYGRTSNTGELFF. The CDR3 DNA reads TGTGCCAGCAGTTACGGTAGAACCTCGAACACCGGGGAGCTGTTTTTT.

The V and J genes are TRBV9 and TRBJ2-3, with D maybe TRBD2 (6 bases). The CDR3 spans 18 residues. Germline V gene lookup returns CDR1 SGDLS and CDR2 YYNGEE. V lost 1 base and J lost 4, with 22 bases in between. In nucleotides, the CDR3 is TGTGCCAGCAGCGTAAAAATCGGGACTGCAGGTGGCCCAGATACGCAGTATTTT. Protein product: CASSVKIGTAGGPDTQYF.

On this clonotype: One base away lies a much larger clone, so this may be a sequencing read error. The chain recombines TRBV27 with TRBJ2-5; D is unclear. CDR1 is MNHEY and CDR2 is SMNVEV in the germline V gene (reference sequence). The CDR3 is made up of 12 amino acids. Trimming cost V 9 bases and J 5 bases, with 13 bases left between them. The CDR3 reads CARRPPRETQYF. CDR3 nucleotide sequence: TGTGCCAGAAGGCCCCCGCGGGAGACCCAGTACTTC.

The chain links TRBV7-2 to TRBJ2-3, with D maybe TRBD1 (6 bases). The V gene lost 5 bases and the J gene lost 5 bases, with 20 bases spanning the gap. The CDR3 sequence is 16 residues long. Germline assignment: CDR1 SGHTA and CDR2 FQGNSA. CDR3 amino acids: CASSIGPTGKGDTQYF. The CDR3 bases are TGTGCCAGCAGCATCGGGCCTACAGGGAAAGGAGATACGCAGTATTTT.

V is TRBV4-3 and J is TRBJ2-1; the match to TRBD2 covers 10 bases. V lost 0 bases and J lost 6; bases outside the gene matches: 8. From germline, CDR1 is LGHNA and CDR2 YSLEER. The CDR3 has 17 residues. The CDR3 loop reads CASSQDTSSGSVNEQFF. For the CDR3, the DNA is TGCGCCAGCAGCCAAGATACGTCTAGCGGGAGTGTCAATGAGCAGTTCTTC.

J is TRBJ2-5 and V is TRBV7-8, with 8 nucleotides matching TRBD2. Trimming at V came to 1 base and at J to 1 base, leaving 5 bases not matched to a gene. Germline lookup yields CDR1 SGHVS and CDR2 FQNEAQ. This CDR3 contains 16 residues. CDR3 sequence (DNA): TGTGCCAGCAGCTTAGGGAGCGGGAGACTCCAAGAGACCCAGTACTTC. Protein: CASSLGSGRLQETQYF.

Many counts were recorded for this clonotype. This chain joins TRBV20-1 and TRBJ2-3; D ambiguous. CDR3 size: 12 residues. The germline V gene encodes CDR1 DFQATT and CDR2 SNEGSKA (reference sequence). The germline V and J ends were trimmed by 7 bases and 2 bases, with 10 bases remaining between them. The CDR3 DNA reads as TGCAGTGGGCTGAAATCCACAGATACGCAGTATTTT. Amino acid sequence: CSGLKSTDTQYF.